Below are 16 T cell receptor beta chains sequenced from a single sample in a study of early T cells in non-severe SARS-CoV-2 infection. TCRdb fed the 5' RACE reads into MiXCR, producing one record per CDR3 protein. The table lists 60,000 to 75,000 distinct CDR3 sequences, approximately 12% of them singletons, with approximately 6.4% in the top ten. Sequencing was performed on whole blood. The receptors stem from an adult who was a healthcare worker with PCR-confirmed SARS-CoV-2 infection or an uninfected control (not recorded which).

This clonotype has just a few counts. The V gene is TRBV4-2, the J gene TRBJ1-1; tentative D call: TRBD1 (5 bases). The V gene lost 0 bases and the J gene lost 1 base, with 9 bases spanning the gap. CDR1 and CDR2 from the germline V gene are LGHNA and YNFKEQ. CDR3 length: 15 amino acids. The CDR3 DNA sequence: TGTGCCAGCAGCCAAGAAATGAGGGGGAACACTGAAGCTTTCTTT. Its translation is CASSQEMRGNTEAFF.

There are many counts of this clonotype. This chain uses TRBV29-1 with TRBJ2-7; 11 bases are shared with TRBD2. J lost 2 bases, V lost 6 bases, and 12 bases had no gene match. The CDR3 loop spans 16 amino acids. From germline, CDR1 is SQVTM and CDR2 ANQGSEA. CDR3 bases: TGCAGCGTAAGGACAGCCGGGACTAGCGGACCCTACGAGCAGTACTTC. Translating it yields CSVRTAGTSGPYEQYF.

This clonotype was seen repeatedly, ten times or more. V and J are TRBV20-1 and TRBJ2-7, with D perhaps assigned TRBD1 or TRBD2 (5 bases each). Trimming stripped 0 bases from V and 5 bases from J, with 8 bases between. From germline, CDR1 is DFQATT and CDR2 SNEGSKA (reference sequence). The CDR3 spans 12 residues. CDR3 DNA: TGCAGTGCTAGAGATTTGGGGGACGAGCAGTACTTC. As protein: CSARDLGDEQYF.

This clonotype showed up just a few times. This sequence joins TRBV7-9 and TRBJ2-1; D may be TRBD1 or TRBD2 (5 bases each). V was pared by 5 bases and J by 4 bases, with 18 bases between. The CDR3 extends over 16 amino acids. Germline V lookup: CDR1 SEHNR, CDR2 FQNEAQ (reference sequence). CDR3 residues: CASSPLLGAEYNEQFF. The CDR3 DNA is TGTGCCAGCAGCCCGCTCCTCGGGGCGGAATACAATGAGCAGTTCTTC.

This clonotype was counted at least ten times. The rearrangement uses TRBV20-1 and TRBJ1-1; no clear D. This CDR3 contains 15 residues. V lost 1 base, J lost 4 bases, and 16 bases lay in between. Germline CDR1 DFQATT, CDR2 SNEGSKA (reference sequence). The CDR3 DNA reads as TGCAGTGCTAGAGCACCCCTGGGATTTGGCACTGAAGCTTTCTTT. As protein: CSARAPLGFGTEAFF.

The chain has TRBV20-1 and TRBJ2-7; 9 nucleotides align to TRBD1. The CDR3 runs to 14 residues. V was pared by 1 base and J by 3 bases, with 4 bases of the junction left unmatched. From germline, CDR1 is DFQATT and CDR2 SNEGSKA (reference sequence). Written as DNA, the CDR3 is TGCAGTGCTAGAGCTCGGGACAGGGTCTACGAGCAGTACTTC. Its protein product is CSARARDRVYEQYF.

This clonotype was detected only a few times. This chain links TRBV20-1 with TRBJ1-2, with D possibly being TRBD1 (5 bases). The length of the CDR3 is 14 residues. Germline-derived CDR1 and CDR2 are DFQATT and SNEGSKA (reference sequence). V was pared by 6 bases and J by 3 bases, with 17 bases between. CDR3 nucleotide sequence: TGCAGTGCCTTACCGGGGCTCTCTTACTATGGCTACACCTTC. As protein: CSALPGLSYYGYTF.

The V and J genes are TRBV14 and TRBJ1-1; D is perhaps TRBD1 (6 bases). The CDR3 length is 14 residues. Trimming stripped 8 bases from V and 1 base from J, with 14 bases between. CDR1 SGHDN and CDR2 FVKESK come from the germline V gene. The CDR3 DNA sequence: TGTGCCAGCCCATGGACAGAAGGGAACACTGAAGCTTTCTTT. This gives the protein CASPWTEGNTEAFF.

This clonotype appeared many times. The V gene is TRBV12-3 or TRBV12-4, the J gene TRBJ2-7; 9 bases map to TRBD1. J lost 6 bases, V lost 7 bases, and 13 bases had no gene match. CDR3 length: 15 residues. The CDR3 reads CASNTRTGVSSEQYF. The CDR3 DNA sequence: TGTGCCAGCAATACGAGGACAGGGGTCTCCAGCGAGCAGTACTTC.

This clonotype was observed at least ten times. The rearrangement joins TRBV3-1 to TRBJ2-5; D is uncertain. CDR1 LGHDT and CDR2 YNNKEL come from the germline V gene (reference sequence). The CDR3 length is 15 residues. Trimming cost V 4 bases and J 4 bases, with 16 bases left between them. The CDR3 nucleotides are TGTGCCAGCAGCCCCGAAGCAGCCTCTAGAGAGACCCAGTACTTC. Amino acid sequence: CASSPEAASRETQYF.

This chain uses TRBV25-1 with TRBJ2-4, with TRBD2 as a possible D gene (7 bases). The CDR3 extends over 13 amino acids. V shed 8 bases and J shed 6 bases, with 14 bases lying between them. The V gene's germline CDR1 is MGHDK and CDR2 SYGVNS. DNA for the CDR3: TGTGCCAGCGGGGGGGACATTCCAAACATTCAGTACTTC. Its translation: CASGGDIPNIQYF.

This clonotype was counted ten times or more. V gene TRBV20-1 combines with J gene TRBJ2-5, with unresolved D. The germline V gene encodes CDR1 DFQATT and CDR2 SNEGSKA (reference sequence). The CDR3 covers 10 residues. V lost 6 bases, J lost 5 bases, and 7 bases lay in between. Written as DNA, the CDR3 is TGCAGTGCCTCCCTTGAGACCCAGTACTTC. Protein product: CSASLETQYF.

This clonotype was seen more than once but under ten times. The rearrangement links TRBV29-1 to TRBJ2-3; 8 bases line up with TRBD2. The junction had 7 bases not matched to a gene; V was cut back by 4 bases and J by 1 base. Germline V gene sequence: CDR1 SQVTM, CDR2 ANQGSEA. This CDR3 has 15 residues. The CDR3 nucleotides read TGCAGCGTTGGGGGTATAGCGGGACGCACAGATACGCAGTATTTT. Protein: CSVGGIAGRTDTQYF.

This rearrangement joins TRBV18 to TRBJ2-7, with unresolved D. This CDR3 region has 12 residues. CDR1 is KGHSH, CDR2 LQKENI, per germline. V dropped 3 bases and J dropped 0 bases, with 3 bases sitting between them. The CDR3 nucleotides are TGTGCCAGCTCACCCGGCTCCTACGAGCAGTACTTC. This encodes CASSPGSYEQYF.

This clonotype was counted ten times or more. The chain links TRBV18 to TRBJ2-7; D is unresolved. Trimming stripped 4 bases from V and 0 bases from J, with 10 bases between. Germline CDR1 and CDR2: KGHSH and LQKENI. This CDR3 region has 14 residues. This CDR3 is CASSQSESSYEQYF. The CDR3 region has the DNA TGTGCCAGCTCACAAAGTGAGAGCTCCTACGAGCAGTACTTC. The entire variable domain, with the rest obtained from reference TRBV18 and TRBJ2-7, is as follows: NAGVMQNPRHLVRRRGQEARLRCSPMKGHSHVYWYRQLPEEGLKFMVYLQKENIIDESGMPKERFSAEFPKEGPSILRIQQVVRGDSAAYFCASSQSESSYEQYFGPGTRLTVT.

This clonotype has ten or more counts. V and J are TRBV11-2 and TRBJ1-2; a weak D match, TRBD1 (5 bases). Germline CDR1 reads SGHAT; CDR2 reads FQNNGV. V lost 1 base and J lost 6, with 21 bases in between. The CDR3 consists of 17 residues. The CDR3: CASSLASNWGTVNGYTF. The CDR3 DNA follows: TGTGCCAGCAGCTTAGCAAGCAATTGGGGGACTGTAAATGGCTACACCTTC. Complete variable domain (other parts from reference TRBV11-2 and TRBJ1-2): EAGVAQSPRYKIIEKRQSVAFWCNPISGHATLYWYQQILGQGPKLLIQFQNNGVVDDSQLPKDRFSAERLKGVDSTLKIQPAKLEDSAVYLCASSLASNWGTVNGYTFGSGTRLTVV.